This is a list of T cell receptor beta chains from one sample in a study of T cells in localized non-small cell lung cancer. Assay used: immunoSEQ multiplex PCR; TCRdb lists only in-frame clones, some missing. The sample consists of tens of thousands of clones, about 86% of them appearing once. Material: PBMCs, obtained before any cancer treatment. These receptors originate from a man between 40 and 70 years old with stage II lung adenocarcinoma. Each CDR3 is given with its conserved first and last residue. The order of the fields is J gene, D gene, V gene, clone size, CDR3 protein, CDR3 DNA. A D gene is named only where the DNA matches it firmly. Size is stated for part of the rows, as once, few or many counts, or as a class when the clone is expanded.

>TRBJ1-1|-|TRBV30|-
CAWSVRVGDAEAFF
TGTGCCTGGAGTGTGCGGGTAGGGGATGCTGAAGCTTTCTTT
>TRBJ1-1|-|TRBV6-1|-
CASSEARNTEAFF
TGTGCCAGCAGTGAAGCCAGGAACACTGAAGCTTTCTTT
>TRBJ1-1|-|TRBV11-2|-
CASSSSDKLNTEAFF
TGTGCCAGCAGCTCTTCCGACAAGCTGAACACTGAAGCTTTCTTT
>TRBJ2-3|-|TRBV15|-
CATSRPAAGTFHNF
TGTGCCACCAGCCGACCGGCCGCCGGGACTTTTCACAATTTT
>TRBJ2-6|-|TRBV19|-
CASRSDRTSGANVLTF
TGTGCCAGTAGATCGGACAGAACCTCTGGGGCCAACGTCCTGACTTTC
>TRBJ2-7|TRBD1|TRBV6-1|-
CASTKRTGSSYEQYF
TGTGCCAGCACCAAACGGACAGGTTCTTCCTACGAGCAGTACTTC
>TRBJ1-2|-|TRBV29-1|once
CSVDPGNYGYTF
TGCAGCGTTGATCCAGGCAACTATGGCTACACCTTC
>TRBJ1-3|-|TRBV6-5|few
CASSYQGVSGNTIYF
TGTGCCAGCAGTTACCAAGGGGTTTCTGGAAACACCATATATTTT
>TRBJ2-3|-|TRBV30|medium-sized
CAWSVGGTDTQYF
TGTGCCTGGAGTGTAGGGGGCACAGATACGCAGTATTTT
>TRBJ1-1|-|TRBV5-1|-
CASSRAGQANTEAFF
TGCGCCAGCAGCCGAGCGGGGCAGGCGAACACTGAAGCTTTCTTT
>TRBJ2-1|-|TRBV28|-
CASSGPRHYNEQFF
TGTGCCAGCAGTGGGCCTAGACACTACAATGAGCAGTTCTTC
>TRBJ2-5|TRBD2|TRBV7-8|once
CASSPSSGGTETQYF
TGTGCCAGCAGTCCTTCAAGCGGGGGGACAGAGACCCAGTACTTC
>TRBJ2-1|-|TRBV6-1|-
CASLKVPPSYNEQFF
TGTGCCAGCCTTAAGGTACCCCCCTCATACAATGAGCAGTTCTTC
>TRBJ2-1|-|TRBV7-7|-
CASSLGGTHNEQFF
TGTGCTAGCAGCTTAGGCGGGACTCACAATGAGCAGTTCTTC
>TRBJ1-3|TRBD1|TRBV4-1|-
CASSQTGASGNTIYF
TGCGCCAGCAGCCAGACAGGGGCTTCTGGAAACACCATATATTTT
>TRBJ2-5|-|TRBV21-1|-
CASSNRTSGGEETQYF
TGTGCCAGCAGCAATAGGACTAGCGGGGGGGAAGAGACCCAGTACTTC
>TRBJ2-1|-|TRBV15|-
CATSRDRGSLEQFF
TGTGCCACCAGCAGAGATCGTGGCAGTCTCGAGCAGTTCTTC
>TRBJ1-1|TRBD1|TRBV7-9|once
CASSLQGVETEAFF
TGTGCCAGCAGTTTACAGGGGGTAGAGACTGAAGCTTTCTTT
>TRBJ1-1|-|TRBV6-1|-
CASSEWGKAFF
TGTGCCAGCAGTGAATGGGGGAAAGCTTTCTTT
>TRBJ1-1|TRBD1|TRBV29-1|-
CSVVGTGNTEAFF
TGCAGCGTGGTTGGGACAGGGAACACTGAAGCTTTCTTT
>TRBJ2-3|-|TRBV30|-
CAWSAGVARTDTQYF
TGTGCCTGGAGCGCCGGGGTGGCCCGCACAGATACGCAGTATTTT
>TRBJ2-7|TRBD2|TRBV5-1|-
CASSPGLAGVKEQYF
TGCGCCAGCAGCCCGGGACTAGCGGGAGTGAAAGAGCAGTACTTC
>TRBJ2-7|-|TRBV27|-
CASSLPSYEQYF
TGTGCCAGCAGTTTACCAAGTTACGAGCAGTACTTC
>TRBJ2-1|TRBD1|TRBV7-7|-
CASSFFGPGQGNNEQFF
TGTGCTAGCAGCTTTTTTGGCCCGGGACAGGGAAACAATGAGCAGTTCTTC
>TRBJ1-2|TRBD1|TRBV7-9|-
CASSWTGLDGYTF
TGTGCCAGCAGCTGGACAGGTCTGGATGGCTACACCTTC
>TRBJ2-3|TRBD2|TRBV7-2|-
CASSLASSGRARDTQYF
TGTGCCAGCAGCTTAGCTTCTAGCGGGAGGGCGAGGGATACGCAGTATTTT
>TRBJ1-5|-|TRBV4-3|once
CASSLSEWSNQPQHF
TGCGCCAGCAGCCTGTCGGAGTGGAGCAATCAGCCCCAGCATTTT